This paragraph reports one T cell receptor (beta chain). What it binds is not known. RNA transcripts yielded amplified TCR beta CDR3 regions. The HTBI primer set drove a first-round RT-PCR of the TCR CDR3. TCRdb fed the multiplex PCR reads into MiXCR, producing one record per CDR3 protein. This sample yields around 450,000 distinct CDR3 sequences, of which 15% to 19% are seen a single time; approximately 14% belongs to the top ten. This sample is part of a study of T cells in Graves' hyperthyroidism and ophthalmopathy. Findings and limits, study-wide: Ophthalmopathy was predicted by the model a median of about 6.7 months ahead of onset.

V dropped 6 bases and J dropped 9 bases, with 12 bases sitting between them. Germline CDR1 reads SNHLY; CDR2 reads FYNNEI. This CDR3 contains 12 residues. Each diagnosis was grounded in clinical symptoms, serum thyroxine and TRAb, thyroid ultrasound, and orbital computed tomography. 8.5 to 10 ml of fresh peripheral blood supplied the PBMCs. Material for sequencing was blood. This chain links TRBV2 with TRBJ1-5; D might be TRBD1 (5 bases). This clonotype originated in a woman aged 18-35 years with Graves' hyperthyroidism. CDR3 sequence reads: CASSLGARPQHF. The CDR3 nucleotides are TGTGCCAGCAGCCTAGGGGCGCGGCCCCAGCATTTT.